These T cell receptor beta chains were read from a single sample in a study of OX40 agonist ivuxolimab in advanced cancers. Some clones are missing from TCRdb's copy, which holds only in-frame ones; the method was immunoSEQ multiplex PCR. Here the sample spans about 58,000 clones, 80% to 90% being singletons. Sequenced material: CD4+ or CD8+ T cells sorted from blood, taken in a trial of the OX40 agonist ivuxolimab. The receptors derive from an adult with an advanced solid tumor such as melanoma, head and neck, liver or kidney cancer. The CDR3 runs from the conserved cysteine through the conserved F or W. D genes are given only for firm matches. Size is omitted from some rows. Given values are once, few, many or a class for expanded clones.

V,J,D,length,size,CDR3,DNA
TRBV27,TRBJ1-2,TRBD1,12,NA,CASRTGIYGYTF,TGTGCCAGCAGGACAGGGATCTATGGCTACACCTTC
TRBV9,TRBJ1-2,TRBD1,16,NA,CASSVRVTGTVDGYTF,TGTGCCAGCAGCGTTAGAGTTACCGGGACAGTTGATGGCTACACCTTC
TRBV7-2,TRBJ2-3,TRBD2,16,once,CASSAPEREVTDTQYF,TGTGCCAGCAGCGCCCCGGAACGGGAGGTCACGGATACGCAGTATTTT
TRBV9,TRBJ2-1,TRBD2,17,few,CASSDRLAGSSYNEQFF,TGTGCCAGCAGCGACCGACTAGCGGGAAGCTCCTACAATGAGCAGTTCTTC
TRBV5-4,TRBJ2-5,NA,14,once,CASSLGQGEETQYF,TGTGCCAGCAGCTTGGGTCAAGGAGAAGAGACCCAGTACTTC
TRBV18,TRBJ2-1,TRBD2,17,NA,CASSSLRLAGGYNEQFF,TGTGCCAGCTCATCTCTACGACTAGCGGGAGGGTACAATGAGCAGTTCTTC
TRBV29-1,TRBJ2-2,NA,13,NA,CSVGTFNTGELFF,TGCAGCGTGGGGACATTTAACACCGGGGAGCTGTTTTTT
TRBV29-1,TRBJ2-7,TRBD1,12,NA,CSVEGTGYEQYF,TGCAGCGTTGAAGGGACAGGGTACGAGCAGTACTTC
TRBV7-2,TRBJ2-7,TRBD2,15,NA,CASSSGGGLGYEQYF,TGTGCCAGCAGCTCCGGCGGGGGTTTGGGATACGAGCAGTACTTC
TRBV28,TRBJ2-3,TRBD2,17,NA,CASSSGLAGGITDTQYF,TGTGCCAGCAGTTCTGGACTAGCGGGAGGAATAACAGATACGCAGTATTTT
TRBV7-2,TRBJ2-2,NA,13,NA,CASSDTITGELFF,TGTGCCAGCTCGGACACCATCACCGGGGAGCTGTTTTTT
TRBV29-1,TRBJ2-1,NA,12,once,CSVWGSYNEQFF,TGCAGCGTTTGGGGCTCCTACAATGAGCAGTTCTTC
TRBV6-5,TRBJ1-2,TRBD1,12,NA,CASTLTGNGYTF,TGTGCCAGCACTCTGACAGGGAACGGCTACACCTTC
TRBV6-5,TRBJ2-2,NA,14,NA,CASSYQRGTGELFF,TGTGCCAGCAGTTACCAAAGGGGCACCGGGGAGCTGTTTTTT
TRBV6-5,TRBJ1-2,NA,14,NA,CASSYSNPLDGYTF,TGTGCCAGCAGTTACTCGAACCCGCTGGATGGCTACACCTTC
TRBV6-6,TRBJ1-1,TRBD1,16,NA,CASSLGQGGFQTEAFF,TGTGCCAGCAGTTTAGGACAGGGAGGGTTCCAAACTGAAGCTTTCTTT
TRBV13,TRBJ1-1,NA,14,NA,CASSFLGGNTEAFF,TGTGCCAGCAGCTTCCTGGGAGGGAACACTGAAGCTTTCTTT
TRBV5-6,TRBJ2-7,TRBD2,16,NA,CASSQGTSGWGDEQYF,TGTGCCAGCAGCCAAGGGACTAGCGGGTGGGGTGACGAGCAGTACTTC
TRBV9,TRBJ2-2,TRBD2,15,NA,CASSVGTSGTGELFF,TGTGCCAGCAGCGTAGGGACTAGTGGGACCGGGGAGCTGTTTTTT
TRBV6-5,TRBJ1-5,TRBD1,15,NA,CASSPGTGLRQPQHF,TGTGCCAGCAGCCCCGGGACAGGGCTCCGTCAGCCCCAGCATTTT
TRBV6-4,TRBJ2-1,TRBD2,14,NA,CASTLREGRNEQFF,TGTGCCAGCACCTTGCGGGAGGGTAGGAATGAGCAGTTCTTC
TRBV4-1,TRBJ1-1,TRBD1,13,once,CASSQDPRTGAFF,TGCGCCAGCAGCCAAGATCCTAGGACAGGAGCTTTCTTT
TRBV9,TRBJ2-5,NA,14,NA,CASSVGGTQETQYF,TGTGCCAGCAGCGTTGGAGGGACCCAAGAGACCCAGTACTTC
TRBV27,TRBJ1-1,NA,15,NA,CASRPIGTRDTEAFF,TGTGCCAGCAGGCCGATCGGGACAAGGGACACTGAAGCTTTCTTT
TRBV27,TRBJ2-5,NA,13,NA,CASSLSGPRTQYF,TGTGCCAGCAGTTTGTCTGGGCCGCGGACCCAGTACTTC
TRBV30,TRBJ2-2,NA,14,NA,CAWNGRVVTGELFF,TGTGCCTGGAACGGCAGGGTGGTCACCGGGGAGCTGTTTTTT
TRBV7-8,TRBJ2-1,TRBD2,15,NA,CASSPLAGKSNEQFF,TGTGCCAGCAGCCCTCTAGCGGGAAAAAGCAATGAGCAGTTCTTC
TRBV7-9,TRBJ2-3,NA,18,NA,CASSSRKGTLRDTDTQYF,TGTGCCAGCAGCTCAAGGAAGGGGACACTGAGGGACACAGATACGCAGTATTTT
TRBV5-1,TRBJ1-2,TRBD1,14,once,CASSPPTGRAGYTF,TGCGCCAGCAGCCCCCCGACAGGGCGGGCTGGCTACACCTTC
TRBV4-1,TRBJ1-2,NA,17,once,CASSSPPGTVGNYGYTF,TGCGCCAGCAGCTCACCACCCGGGACTGTTGGGAACTATGGCTACACCTTC
TRBV19,TRBJ1-5,NA,13,NA,CASSWLNNQPQHF,TGTGCCAGTAGTTGGTTAAACAATCAGCCCCAGCATTTT
TRBV2,TRBJ1-5,NA,17,NA,CASTLFTGLNSNQPQHF,TGTGCCAGCACTCTCTTTACTGGACTGAATAGCAATCAGCCCCAGCATTTT
TRBV27,TRBJ1-5,TRBD1,15,NA,CASSLYRGRSQPQHF,TGTGCCAGCAGTTTATACAGGGGAAGGAGTCAGCCCCAGCATTTT
TRBV6-5,TRBJ1-2,TRBD1,13,NA,CASSYSTGVGYTF,TGTGCCAGCAGTTACTCGACAGGGGTCGGCTACACCTTC
TRBV30,TRBJ1-2,NA,13,few,CAWSVLQTYGYTF,TGTGCCTGGAGTGTATTACAAACTTATGGCTACACCTTC
TRBV7-8,TRBJ2-1,TRBD2,18,NA,CASSLGTGAGGLYNEQFF,TGTGCCAGCAGCTTAGGGACCGGGGCGGGAGGGCTATACAATGAGCAGTTCTTC
TRBV12-5,TRBJ2-5,NA,13,NA,CASGPGNAGTQYF,TGTGCTAGTGGGCCCGGAAATGCCGGGACCCAGTACTTC
TRBV19,TRBJ2-3,TRBD2,14,NA,CATTDSGSVYTQYF,TGTGCCACTACGGATAGCGGGAGTGTATATACGCAGTATTTT
TRBV7-9,TRBJ2-7,NA,14,NA,CAGEGMQGTHEQYF,TGTGCCGGCGAGGGGATGCAGGGGACCCACGAGCAGTACTTC
TRBV28,TRBJ2-7,NA,14,NA,CASSSPGFSYEQYF,TGTGCCAGCAGTTCCCCGGGCTTCTCCTACGAGCAGTACTTC